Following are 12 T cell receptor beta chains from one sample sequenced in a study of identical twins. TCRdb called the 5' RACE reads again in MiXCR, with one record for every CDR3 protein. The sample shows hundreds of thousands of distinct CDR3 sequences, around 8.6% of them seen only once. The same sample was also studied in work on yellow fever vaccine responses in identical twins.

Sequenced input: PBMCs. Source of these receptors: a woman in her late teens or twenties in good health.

The chain's CDR3 is CASSFKKGRGGPLGKNIQYF. The CDR3 nucleotides read TGTGCCAGCAGTTTCAAGAAGGGCAGAGGAGGACCACTCGGCAAAAACATTCAGTACTTC. V and J are TRBV27 and TRBJ2-4; D perhaps matches TRBD2 (5 bases). V lost 3 bases, J lost 3 bases, and 27 bases lay in between. Looked up from germline, CDR1 is MNHEY and CDR2 is SMNVEV (reference sequence). The CDR3 is 20 amino acids.

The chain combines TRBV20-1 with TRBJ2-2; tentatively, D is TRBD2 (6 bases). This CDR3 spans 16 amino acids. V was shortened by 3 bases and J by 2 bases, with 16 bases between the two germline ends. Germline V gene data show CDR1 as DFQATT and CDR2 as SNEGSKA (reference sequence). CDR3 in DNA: TGCAGTGCTAGGGGCCTCGGGCGGGGCAACACCGGGGAGCTGTTTTTT. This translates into CSARGLGRGNTGELFF.

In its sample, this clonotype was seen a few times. CDR3 residues: CASETRFGTSGSEETQYF. In DNA, the CDR3 is TGTGCCAGCGAAACCCGCTTTGGGACTAGCGGGAGCGAGGAGACCCAGTACTTC. The chain recombines TRBV7-8 with TRBJ2-5, with 14 bases that match TRBD2. The germline V gene has CDR1 SGHVS and CDR2 FQNEAQ. J gave up 5 bases and V 8 bases, and 16 bases lay outside the gene matches. CDR3 length: 18 amino acids.

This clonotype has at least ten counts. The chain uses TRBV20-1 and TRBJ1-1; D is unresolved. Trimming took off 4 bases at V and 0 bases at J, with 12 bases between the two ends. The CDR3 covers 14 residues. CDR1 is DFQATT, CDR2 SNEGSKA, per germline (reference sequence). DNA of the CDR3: TGCAGTGCTACGGGATCGGGGATGAACACTGAAGCTTTCTTT. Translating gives CSATGSGMNTEAFF.

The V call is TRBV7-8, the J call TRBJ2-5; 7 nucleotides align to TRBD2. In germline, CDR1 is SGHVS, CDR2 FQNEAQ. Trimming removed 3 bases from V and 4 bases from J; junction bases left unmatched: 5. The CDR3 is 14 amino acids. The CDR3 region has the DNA TGTGCCAGCAGCTTCTGGGGGGGTGCAGAGACCCAGTACTTC. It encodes CASSFWGGAETQYF.

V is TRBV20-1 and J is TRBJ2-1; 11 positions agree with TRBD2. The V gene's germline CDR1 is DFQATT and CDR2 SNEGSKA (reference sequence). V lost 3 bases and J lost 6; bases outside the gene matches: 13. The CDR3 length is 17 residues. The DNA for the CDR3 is TGCAGTGCTAGTCTCCCCAAACTAGCGGGAGTGGTCAATGAGCAGTTCTTC. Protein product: CSASLPKLAGVVNEQFF.

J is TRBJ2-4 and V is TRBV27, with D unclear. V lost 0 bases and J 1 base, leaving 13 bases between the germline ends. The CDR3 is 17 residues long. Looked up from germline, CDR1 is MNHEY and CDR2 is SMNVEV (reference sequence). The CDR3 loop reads CASSLSSSGLAKNIQYF. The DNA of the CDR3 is TGTGCCAGCAGTTTATCATCATCCGGTCTGGCCAAAAACATTCAGTACTTC.

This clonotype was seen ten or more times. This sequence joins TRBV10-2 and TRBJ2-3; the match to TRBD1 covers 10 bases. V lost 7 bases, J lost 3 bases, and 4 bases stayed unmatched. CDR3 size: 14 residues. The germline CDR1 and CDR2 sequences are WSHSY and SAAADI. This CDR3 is CASMPGQGTDTQYF. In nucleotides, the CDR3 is TGCGCCAGCATGCCGGGACAGGGGACAGATACGCAGTATTTT.

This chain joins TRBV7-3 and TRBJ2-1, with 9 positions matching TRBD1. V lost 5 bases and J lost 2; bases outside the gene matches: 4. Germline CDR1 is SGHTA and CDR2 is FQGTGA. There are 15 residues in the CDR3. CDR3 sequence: CASSARDRAYNEQFF. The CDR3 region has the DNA TGTGCCAGCAGCGCCCGGGACAGGGCCTACAATGAGCAGTTCTTC.

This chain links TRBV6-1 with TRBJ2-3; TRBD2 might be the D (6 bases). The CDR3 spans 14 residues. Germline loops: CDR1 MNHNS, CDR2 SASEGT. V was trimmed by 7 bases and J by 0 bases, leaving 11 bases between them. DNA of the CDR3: TGTGCCAGCAAGGAGGGAGGCAGCACAGATACGCAGTATTTT. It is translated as CASKEGGSTDTQYF.

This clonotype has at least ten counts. The CDR3 sequence is CASSLGGSTGELFF. CDR3 nucleotide sequence: TGTGCCAGCAGCTTGGGGGGGTCCACCGGGGAGCTGTTTTTT. This sequence joins TRBV7-2 and TRBJ2-2; 7 bases line up with TRBD2. From germline, CDR1 is SGHTA and CDR2 FQGNSA. This CDR3 contains 14 residues. The ends lost 3 bases at V and 4 bases at J; junction bases unmatched: 2.

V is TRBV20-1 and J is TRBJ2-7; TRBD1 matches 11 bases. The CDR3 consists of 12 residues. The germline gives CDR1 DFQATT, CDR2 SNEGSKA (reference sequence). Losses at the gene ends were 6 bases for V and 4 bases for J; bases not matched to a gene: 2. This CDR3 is CSAGTGGYEQYF. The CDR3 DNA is TGCAGTGCCGGGACAGGGGGATACGAGCAGTACTTC.